This section outlines one T cell receptor (beta chain) sequence together with its context. Its specificity is unknown. Method: immunoSEQ multiplex PCR; TCRdb's copy keeps in-frame clones and lacks some. The data show 4,500 to 6,500 clones, approximately 66% seen once. The source of the sample is a study of CD8 T cell repertoires and HIV-1 epitope variants. Turning to the study itself: Separate wells received one of Twenty-five Gag or Nef variant peptides. Epitopes were three Gag families plus Nef HW9 and YT9. Controls included no peptide, Ebola AY9 epitope, and a CMV, EBV, flu pool.

V lost 3 bases, J lost 10 bases, and 10 bases lay in between. This CDR3 region has 12 residues. Germline loops: CDR1 SEHNR, CDR2 FQNEAQ (reference sequence). Study-wide results and caveats: No clonotypes responded to the TAALDMSHF plasma variant; several recognized KF9, one HW9.

This sequence originates from a male donor with HIV. Sequencing was performed on cultured CD8+ T cells derived from PBMCs. The chain couples TRBV7-9 to TRBJ2-1, with D possibly being TRBD1 (6 bases). CDR3 in amino acids: CASSLGTTEQFF. For the CDR3, the DNA is TGTGCCAGCAGCTTGGGGACAACGGAGCAGTTCTTC. The full variable domain, with the rest looked up from reference TRBV7-9 and TRBJ2-1, is DTGVSQNPRHKITKRGQNVTFRCDPISEHNRLYWYRQTLGQGPEFLTYFQNEAQLEKSRLLSDRFSAERPKGSFSTLEIQRTEQGDSAMYLCASSLGTTEQFFGPGTRLTVL.